Reported below is one T cell receptor beta chain. Antigen: not known. The data were produced by immunoSEQ multiplex PCR, yet TCRdb's version contains in-frame clones alone and is incomplete. Found here are over 10,000 clones, over 95% of them singletons; the top ten hold roughly 0.92%. The data stem from a study of T cells and Merkel cell carcinoma outcomes. General observations from the study: Reportedly, T-cell repertoire with density predicts Merkel cell carcinoma outcomes.

V was shortened by 1 base and J by 10 bases, with 14 bases between the two germline ends. The CDR3 loop spans 13 amino acids. Germline V CDR1 and CDR2: MNHEY, SVGAGI. The material sequenced was tumor tissue from Merkel cell carcinoma. This sequence joins TRBV6-5 and TRBJ2-7; D gene ambiguous. The clonotype was recovered from a human donor with Merkel cell carcinoma. CDR3 DNA: TGTGCCAGCAGTTACTTCGTAGGCTCCGCCCAGTACTTC. Translating it yields CASSYFVGSAQYF.